This T cell receptor beta chain appears in the sequencing data of a study of Graves' ophthalmopathy and Graves' hyperthyroidism. The authors diagnosed from clinical symptoms, serum thyroxine, TRAb, thyroid ultrasound and orbital computed tomography. The PBMCs originated from around 10 ml of fresh peripheral blood. Whole-study findings and limits: The blood repertoire also included most expanded thyroid clonotypes above 0.001 frequency.

Worth noting for this clonotype: Its antigen is not known.

Trimming removed 0 bases from V and 3 bases from J, with 8 bases in between. CDR3 size: 14 residues. Germline CDR1 and CDR2: MNHNS and SASEGT. The authors amplified TCR beta CDR3 regions from RNA transcripts. Following a first-round RT-PCR that used HTBI primers, a second-round multiplex PCR was carried out. TCRdb independently ran MiXCR on the multiplex PCR reads; one entry per CDR3 protein. The sample contains about 200,000 distinct CDR3 sequences, roughly 27% of which appear only once. The sequenced sample consisted of peripheral blood. The chain has TRBV6-1 and TRBJ1-2; D remains ambiguous. This TCR came from a middle-aged man with Graves' ophthalmopathy. The CDR3 coding sequence is TGTGCCAGCAGTGAAGCAAAGGGCTACTATGGCTACACCTTC. It yields the protein CASSEAKGYYGYTF.